One sample yielded the 11 T cell receptor beta chains listed below, sequenced in a study of CD8 T cells in Susac syndrome. Reverse transcription of about 0.5 to 1 ug RNA was carried out with random hexamers. One entry per CDR3 protein, called by TCRdb with MiXCR from the immunoSEQ multiplex PCR reads. The table shows about 210,000 distinct CDR3 sequences, with over 85% occurring only once. Source material: CD4+ T cells from PBMCs. The receptor source for this set is a human donor in good health.

This clonotype was detected once. The V and J genes are TRBV6-6 and TRBJ1-5; perhaps TRBD1 as D (6 bases). The length of the CDR3 is 14 residues. V shed 3 bases and J shed 7 bases, with 13 bases lying between them. Germline V CDR1 and CDR2: MNHNY, SVGAGI (reference sequence). Here the CDR3 DNA reads TGTGCCAGCAGTTATAAACAGGGACAACAGCCCCAGCATTTT. This sequence encodes CASSYKQGQQPQHF.

The chain joins TRBV7-2 to TRBJ1-5; D possibly corresponds to TRBD1 (6 bases). Trimming took off 2 bases at V and 3 bases at J, with 8 bases between the two ends. CDR1 is SGHTA, CDR2 FQGNSA, per germline. There are 14 residues in the CDR3. The CDR3: CASSLNRVNQPQHF. CDR3 coding DNA: TGTGCCAGCAGCTTAAACAGGGTCAATCAGCCCCAGCATTTT.

The rearrangement joins TRBV11-1 to TRBJ1-1; no firm D call. The CDR3 consists of 14 residues. CDR1 and CDR2 (germline): SGHAT, FQDESV (reference sequence). The V and J ends lost 7 bases and 0 bases respectively, with 12 bases between them. In DNA, the CDR3 is TGTGCCAGCATCAAAGGCAGTATGAACACTGAAGCTTTCTTT. Translation: CASIKGSMNTEAFF.

The chain is built from TRBV28 and TRBJ1-1, with TRBD1 matching over 8 bases. Germline V CDR1 and CDR2: MDHEN, SYDVKM. V trimming: 6 bases; J trimming: 0 bases; junction bases outside the gene matches: 9. CDR3 length: 16 amino acids. DNA for the CDR3: TGTGCCAGCAGGCACAGGGGGGGGATTATGAACACTGAAGCTTTCTTT. It codes for CASRHRGGIMNTEAFF.

The chain couples TRBV18 to TRBJ1-1, with D possibly matching TRBD1 (5 bases). The length of the CDR3 is 13 residues. CDR1 and CDR2 from the germline V gene are KGHSH and LQKENI. Trimming stripped 11 bases from V and 3 bases from J, with 16 bases between. The chain's CDR3 is CACVGLGDTEAFF. CDR3 sequence (DNA): TGTGCCTGCGTCGGGCTAGGGGACACTGAAGCTTTCTTT.

This chain joins TRBV28 and TRBJ2-1; either TRBD1 or TRBD2 may supply D (5 bases each). CDR1 is MDHEN, CDR2 SYDVKM, per germline. The CDR3 is made up of 14 amino acids. V lost 4 bases and J lost 4, with 11 bases in between. CDR3 amino acids: CASSSPGPYNEQFF. CDR3 coding DNA: TGTGCCAGCAGTTCCCCGGGGCCATACAATGAGCAGTTCTTC.

This chain links TRBV7-3 with TRBJ2-5; maybe TRBD2 (5 bases). Germline V gene lookup returns CDR1 SGHTA and CDR2 FQGTGA. The CDR3 totals 13 residues. Trimming removed 6 bases at V and 5 bases at J, with 13 bases between. The CDR3 nucleotides are TGTGCCAGCAGTCGCGGGTTGTGGGAGACCCAGTACTTC. Residues: CASSRGLWETQYF.

This chain joins TRBV7-3 and TRBJ1-6; D uncertain. The ends were cut back, 5 bases at V and 10 bases at J, with 15 bases in the middle. CDR1 is SGHTA, CDR2 FQGTGA, per germline. CDR3 length equals 14 residues. The CDR3 sequence: CASSPTVSGSPLHF. In nucleotides, the CDR3 is TGTGCCAGCAGCCCCACAGTTTCAGGCTCACCCCTCCACTTT. The whole variable domain, filled in from reference TRBV7-3 and TRBJ1-6, reads GAGVSQTPSNKVTEKGKYVELRCDPISGHTALYWYRQSLGQGPEFLIYFQGTGAADDSGLPNDRFFAVRPEGSVSTLKIQRTERGDSAVYLCASSPTVSGSPLHFGNGTRLTVT.

The V gene is TRBV5-1, the J gene TRBJ2-2; D gene ambiguous. Trimming pared 0 bases from V and 7 bases from J, leaving 10 bases between. The germline gives CDR1 SGHRS, CDR2 YFSETQ. The CDR3 consists of 14 residues. The CDR3 DNA reads TGCGCCAGCAGCTTGGGATTTGAGAACGGGGAGCTGTTTTTT. Amino acid sequence: CASSLGFENGELFF.

This chain links TRBV14 with TRBJ1-2; 9 bases map to TRBD1. Germline CDR1 SGHDN, CDR2 FVKESK. V was clipped by 3 bases and J by 8 bases; unmatched bases: 7. The CDR3 runs to 14 residues. The CDR3 sequence: CASSHRGQGSGYTF. The CDR3 DNA is TGTGCCAGCAGCCATAGGGGACAGGGATCCGGCTACACCTTC.

This rearrangement joins TRBV20-1 to TRBJ1-1; a weak D match, TRBD1 (6 bases). Trimming pared 2 bases from V and 6 bases from J, leaving 7 bases between. Germline-derived CDR1 and CDR2 are DFQATT and SNEGSKA (reference sequence). CDR3 size: 11 residues. The CDR3 is CSARRTAEAFF. For the CDR3, the DNA is TGCAGTGCTAGAAGGACAGCTGAAGCTTTCTTT.